Following are 26 T cell receptor beta chains from one sample sequenced in a study of molecular identifiers for immune sequencing clone quantification. TCRdb reprocessed the PCR reads via MiXCR and lists one record per CDR3 protein. The sample lists 400,000 to 600,000 distinct CDR3 sequences; 20% to 25% were seen once. Sequencing was carried out using naive CD8+ T cells from blood, with Jurkat cell RNA spiked in. Subset meaning: FACS-sorted CD8+CD4-CCR7+CD45RA+ naive T cells. All receptors come from a human donor in good health. Some libraries in this study had Jurkat cell RNA spiked in.

This clonotype was recorded many times. The chain uses TRBV6-2 or TRBV6-3 and TRBJ2-3; weak D call: TRBD2 (6 bases). Germline V gives CDR1 MNHEY, CDR2 SVGEGT. Trimming left V 2 bases short and J 4 bases short, with 13 bases between. The CDR3 loop spans 15 amino acids. The CDR3 DNA reads TGTGCCAGCAGTTACGATGGAGGGCTCGCAGATACGCAGTATTTT. Protein: CASSYDGGLADTQYF.

The rearrangement uses TRBV4-1 and TRBJ1-1, with D maybe TRBD1 (5 bases). Germline CDR1 reads MGHRA; CDR2 reads YSYEKL. Trimming pared 0 bases from V and 0 bases from J, leaving 11 bases between. The CDR3 runs 16 residues. The CDR3 here is CASSQDSGTLNTEAFF. The CDR3, as DNA: TGCGCCAGCAGCCAAGATTCTGGGACCTTGAACACTGAAGCTTTCTTT.

This clonotype has only a few counts. The V and J genes are TRBV15 and TRBJ1-3, with unresolved D. CDR1 is LNHNV and CDR2 is YYDKDF in the germline V gene (reference sequence). This CDR3 region has 12 residues. The V gene lost 5 bases and the J gene lost 2 bases, with 4 bases spanning the gap. CDR3 sequence reads: CATSGAGNTIYF. The CDR3 region has the DNA TGTGCCACCAGCGGCGCTGGAAACACCATATATTTT.

This clonotype was seen a few times. This chain connects TRBV19 to TRBJ2-2, with TRBD1 identical over 7 bases. The CDR3 consists of 16 residues. V was clipped by 5 bases and J by 0 bases; unmatched bases: 6. CDR1 LNHDA and CDR2 SQIVND come from the germline V gene (reference sequence). The DNA of the CDR3 is TGTGCCAGTAGTCCCTGGGACAGCTCGAACACCGGGGAGCTGTTTTTT. Its protein is CASSPWDSSNTGELFF. Drawing the rest from reference TRBV19 and TRBJ2-2, the complete variable domain is DGGITQSPKYLFRKEGQNVTLSCEQNLNHDAMYWYRQDPGQGLRLIYYSQIVNDFQKGDIAEGYSVSREKKESFPLTVTSAQKNPTAFYLCASSPWDSSNTGELFFGEGSRLTVL.

This clonotype was observed a handful of times. The chain couples TRBV7-9 to TRBJ2-5, with a weak D call TRBD1 (6 bases). V was shortened by 1 base and J by 5 bases, with 8 bases between the two germline ends. The CDR3 loop spans 13 amino acids. Germline CDR1 and CDR2: SEHNR and FQNEAQ (reference sequence). The CDR3 loop reads CASSLVTGETQYF. In nucleotides, the CDR3 is TGTGCCAGCAGCTTAGTCACAGGGGAGACCCAGTACTTC. The entire variable domain, with the rest obtained from reference TRBV7-9 and TRBJ2-5, is as follows: DTGVSQNPRHKITKRGQNVTFRCDPISEHNRLYWYRQTLGQGPEFLTYFQNEAQLEKSRLLSDRFSAERPKGSFSTLEIQRTEQGDSAMYLCASSLVTGETQYFGPGTRLLVL.

This clonotype was detected a few times. The chain uses TRBV18 and TRBJ2-5; the D gene could be TRBD1 or TRBD2 (5 bases each). The CDR3 contains 15 residues. Germline-derived CDR1 and CDR2 are KGHSH and LQKENI. Trimming pared 0 bases from V and 5 bases from J, leaving 13 bases between. CDR3 protein: CASSPPTRGWETQYF. The CDR3 coding sequence is TGTGCCAGCTCACCACCGACGAGGGGATGGGAGACCCAGTACTTC.

V and J are TRBV28 and TRBJ1-6; D uncertain. The CDR3 extends over 14 amino acids. Trimming shortened V by 4 bases and J by 3 bases, and 7 bases separated the two germline ends. Per germline, CDR1 MDHEN and CDR2 SYDVKM. CDR3 DNA: TGTGCCAGCAGTTCGCGGGTCTATAATTCACCCCTCCACTTT. Translated: CASSSRVYNSPLHF.

In its sample, this clonotype was seen many times. The chain joins TRBV7-3 to TRBJ2-3, with D perhaps matching TRBD2 (5 bases). CDR3 length: 15 amino acids. From germline, CDR1 is SGHTA and CDR2 FQGTGA. V shed 8 bases and J shed 4 bases, with 19 bases lying between them. The CDR3 reads CASGPGLTRADTQYF. The CDR3 coding sequence is TGTGCCAGCGGACCCGGACTTACAAGGGCAGATACGCAGTATTTT.

The table lists this clonotype with many counts. V gene TRBV4-1 combines with J gene TRBJ2-3; 7 bases map to TRBD2. Germline trimming cut 1 base from V and 4 bases from J; bases unmatched to any gene: 2. CDR3 length: 14 amino acids. The germline CDR1 and CDR2 sequences are MGHRA and YSYEKL. CDR3 region: CASSQGGSADTQYF. Here the CDR3 DNA reads TGCGCCAGCAGCCAAGGCGGGAGCGCAGATACGCAGTATTTT.

This clonotype came up many times. V and J are TRBV6-2 or TRBV6-3 and TRBJ2-7, with 10 bases aligning to TRBD2. Germline V gene data show CDR1 as MNHEY and CDR2 as SVGEGT. V shed 2 bases and J 2 bases; nucleotides not matched to a gene: 6. This CDR3 comprises 16 residues. In nucleotides, the CDR3 is TGTGCCAGCAGTTACACCGGACTAGCGGACCCCTACGAGCAGTACTTC. It translates to CASSYTGLADPYEQYF.

The chain couples TRBV10-3 to TRBJ2-5, with 10 positions matching TRBD2. The V and J ends lost 0 bases and 4 bases, in that order; junction bases with no gene match: 2. The CDR3 runs 15 residues. Germline V gene sequence: CDR1 ENHRY, CDR2 SYGVKD. The CDR3 DNA follows: TGTGCCATCAGTGAGTCGGCTAGCGGGGGAGAGACCCAGTACTTC. Protein: CAISESASGGETQYF.

This clonotype was seen many times. A read error may produce the germline difference seen at one junction end. The V and J genes are TRBV27 and TRBJ1-5; no firm D call. Germline values: CDR1 MNHEY, CDR2 SMNVEV (reference sequence). The CDR3 has 11 residues. In DNA, the CDR3 is TGTGCCAGCAGTTCCCCAGAGGTATGGAATTTT. Amino acids: CASSSPEVWNF.

This rearrangement joins TRBV7-9 to TRBJ2-7; 9 bases fit TRBD1. The CDR3 runs 14 residues. Germline assignment: CDR1 SEHNR and CDR2 FQNEAQ (reference sequence). The ends lost 5 bases at V and 4 bases at J; junction bases unmatched: 6. CDR3 DNA sequence: TGTGCCAGCAGCCATTACGACAGGGGGTACGAGCAGTACTTC. Its protein product is CASSHYDRGYEQYF.

In regard to this clonotype: This may arise from a read error, as a much more abundant clone is one base away. The rearrangement joins TRBV6-5 to TRBJ2-3; a weak D match, TRBD1 (7 bases). CDR1 and CDR2 (germline): MNHEY, SVGAGI. This CDR3 is 17 amino acids long. In DNA form, the CDR3 reads TGTGCCCGCAGTTACCAGGGGGGACGGCTCAGCACAGATACGCAGTATTTT. It is translated as CARSYQGGRLSTDTQYF.

This clonotype was counted ten times or more. The rearrangement joins TRBV5-6 to TRBJ2-3; no clear D gene. Trimming took off 4 bases at V and 0 bases at J, with 12 bases between the two ends. CDR3 length: 15 amino acids. In germline, CDR1 is SGHDT, CDR2 YYEEEE. DNA of the CDR3: TGTGCCAGCAGCACCGTACTCCTAAGCACAGATACGCAGTATTTT. The encoded protein is CASSTVLLSTDTQYF.

The chain recombines TRBV30 with TRBJ2-1; 11 nucleotides match TRBD1. The V segment lost 4 bases and the J segment 8 bases; nucleotides outside the gene matches: 7. This CDR3 comprises 14 residues. CDR1 is GTSNPN, CDR2 SVGIG, per germline (reference sequence). CDR3 loop: CAWIGTGGLDEQFF. Written as DNA, the CDR3 is TGTGCCTGGATCGGGACAGGGGGTCTAGATGAGCAGTTCTTC.

In regard to this clonotype: This sequence may be a read error, since a much larger clone differs from it by one base. The rearrangement uses TRBV28 and TRBJ2-4; tentative D call: TRBD1 (5 bases). This CDR3 region has 13 residues. Germline V gene lookup returns CDR1 MDHEN and CDR2 SYDVKM. The CDR3 DNA reads as TGTGCCGGCAGTTTTAAGGGAAGGGGCATTCAGTACTTC. It yields the protein CAGSFKGRGIQYF.

Points on this clonotype: Possible read error: a much larger clone is one base away. The V and J genes are TRBV6-6 and TRBJ2-7, with D perhaps given as TRBD1 or TRBD2 (5 bases each). Germline CDR1 reads MNHNY; CDR2 reads SVGAGI (reference sequence). Trimming shortened V by 4 bases and J by 3 bases, and 13 bases separated the two germline ends. The CDR3 contains 14 residues. CDR3 DNA sequence: TGTGCCAGCAGTTCTAAACGGGGCCACTACGAGCAGTACTTC. Translating it yields CASSSKRGHYEQYF.

This clonotype was seen more than once but under ten times. Here the CDR3 reads CSATTERGSREQYF. The CDR3 DNA follows: TGCAGTGCTACGACTGAGAGGGGGTCCCGCGAGCAGTACTTC. The chain combines TRBV20-1 with TRBJ2-7; the D gene is possibly TRBD1 (6 bases). V was clipped by 4 bases and J by 6 bases, with 19 bases between them. CDR3 size: 14 residues. Germline CDR1 DFQATT, CDR2 SNEGSKA (reference sequence).

In its sample, this clonotype was seen once. This clone may be a read error of a much larger clone one base away. The chain combines TRBV6-2 or TRBV6-3 with TRBJ1-5, with a weak D call TRBD1 (6 bases). Trimming removed 8 bases from V and 2 bases from J, with 13 bases in between. The CDR3 covers 14 residues. CDR1 and CDR2 from the germline V gene are MNHEY and SVGEGT. Here the CDR3 reads CASGRTACNQPQHF. The DNA for the CDR3 is TGTGCCAGCGGGAGGACAGCCTGCAATCAGCCCCAGCATTTT.

This clonotype was seen ten or more times. The chain links TRBV12-3 or TRBV12-4 to TRBJ1-1; 7 bases agree with TRBD1. There are 13 residues in the CDR3. Trimming cost V 4 bases and J 7 bases; bases outside gene matches: 6. The CDR3 reads CASSSTGAYEAFF. The CDR3 nucleotides read TGTGCCAGCAGTTCCACAGGGGCTTATGAAGCTTTCTTT.

Note on this clonotype: A read error is possible here, since a much larger clone lies one base away. The conserved phenylalanine or tryptophan is not found at the CDR3 terminus, so this likely reflects a read error. The chain uses TRBV27 and TRBJ2-7, with 8 bases fitting TRBD1. Germline V lookup: CDR1 MNHEY, CDR2 SMNVEV (reference sequence). Germline trimming cut 6 bases from V and 2 bases from J; bases unmatched to any gene: 3. The CDR3 totals 13 residues. The CDR3 loop is CASRPGQAYEQYS. CDR3 in DNA: TGTGCCAGCAGACCGGGACAGGCCTACGAGCAGTACTCC.

In its sample, this clonotype was seen many times. The rearrangement links TRBV6-6 to TRBJ2-7; D is uncertain. This CDR3 is 11 amino acids long. Trimming cost V 6 bases and J 4 bases, with 7 bases left between them. Germline V lookup: CDR1 MNHNY, CDR2 SVGAGI (reference sequence). CDR3 region: CASRTTYEQYF. The CDR3 coding sequence is TGTGCCAGCAGAACGACGTACGAGCAGTACTTC.

This clonotype came up many times. V and J are TRBV12-3 or TRBV12-4 and TRBJ2-7; D unresolved. With 3 bases removed from V and 6 bases from J, the gap between germline ends came to 12 bases. This CDR3 spans 13 amino acids. CDR3 loop: CASSFGAAGEQYF. The CDR3 DNA follows: TGTGCCAGCAGTTTTGGTGCGGCCGGCGAGCAGTACTTC.

J is TRBJ2-1 and V is TRBV12-3 or TRBV12-4; 9 bases agree with TRBD2. The J segment lost 9 bases and the V segment lost 4 bases, leaving 13 bases of the junction unmatched. The CDR3 loop spans 16 amino acids. CDR3 in DNA: TGTGCCAGCAGTTCGGGCGGGAGGGCCCATTTAGGTGAGCAGTTCTTC. The encoded protein is CASSSGGRAHLGEQFF.

This clonotype was recorded at least ten times. The chain couples TRBV7-9 to TRBJ2-2, with 8 bases that match TRBD2. This CDR3 has 16 residues. Per the germline V gene, CDR1 is SEHNR and CDR2 is FQNEAQ (reference sequence). V was pared by 4 bases and J by 6 bases, with 10 bases of the junction left unmatched. CDR3 loop: CASSYQPGLGSGELFF. The CDR3 DNA sequence: TGTGCCAGCAGCTACCAACCGGGACTAGGCTCCGGGGAGCTGTTTTTT.